Listed here are 5 T cell receptor beta chains from one sample, sequenced in a study of PD-1 blockade in classical Hodgkin lymphoma. Repertoires were generated with immunoSEQ multiplex PCR, while TCRdb's copy carries only in-frame clones and drops some. The sample consists of tens of thousands of clones, about 85% of them appearing once. The time point was: cycle 4 day 1 (C4D1), after 5 to 7 weeks of nivolumab. All patients experienced relapse after autologous stem cell transplantation, and brentuximab vedotin exposure was variable. Source: peripheral blood mononuclear cells (PBMCs), taken before the fourth cycle of nivolumab. Source of these receptors: a human donor with classical Hodgkin lymphoma.

The gene calls are TRBV7-2 and TRBJ2-3; 14 bases agree with TRBD2. This CDR3 is 17 amino acids long. CDR1 and CDR2 (germline): SGHTA, FQGNSA. Unmatched junction bases numbered 9, after V lost 5 bases and J lost 5 bases. The CDR3 DNA sequence: TGTGCCAGCAGCCCTAGACTAGCGGGGGGGCCAGGAGATACGCAGTATTTT. This sequence encodes CASSPRLAGGPGDTQYF.

This rearrangement joins TRBV27 to TRBJ2-2; TRBD2 agrees at 9 bases. The CDR3 length is 16 residues. V was clipped by 3 bases and J by 2 bases; unmatched bases: 4. CDR1 is MNHEY, CDR2 SMNVEV, per germline (reference sequence). DNA for the CDR3: TGTGCCAGCAGTTTTGTAGCGGGGGCCAACACCGGGGAGCTGTTTTTT. Protein product: CASSFVAGANTGELFF.

The V and J genes are TRBV6-1 and TRBJ1-2, with TRBD1 as a possible D gene (5 bases). The length of the CDR3 is 12 residues. Germline assignment: CDR1 MNHNS and CDR2 SASEGT. Between the trimmed V and J ends, which lost 3 bases and 4 bases, there was a span of 6 bases. As DNA, the CDR3 is TGTGCCAGCAGTGAGAGGGGCTATGGCTACACCTTC. Its protein product is CASSERGYGYTF.

The chain uses TRBV19 and TRBJ1-5; TRBD1 agrees at 10 bases. The CDR3 contains 15 residues. Trimming removed 6 bases from V and 2 bases from J; junction bases left unmatched: 4. Germline V gene data show CDR1 as LNHDA and CDR2 as SQIVND (reference sequence). Here the CDR3 reads CASRGDRGRNQPQHF. In DNA, the CDR3 is TGTGCCAGTAGGGGGGACAGGGGACGCAATCAGCCCCAGCATTTT.

There are a few counts of this clone. This rearrangement joins TRBV30 to TRBJ1-5; D is undetermined. Trimming stripped 7 bases from V and 3 bases from J, with 10 bases between. Germline V gives CDR1 GTSNPN, CDR2 SVGIG (reference sequence). CDR3 size: 12 residues. Written as DNA, the CDR3 is TGTGCCTTGAGACGGGACAATCAGCCCCAGCATTTT. Its protein product is CALRRDNQPQHF.